This T cell receptor beta chain originates from a study of cytomegalovirus exposure and HLA in healthy donors. J gave up 2 bases and V 7 bases, and 7 bases lay outside the gene matches. Germline CDR1 MGHRA, CDR2 YSYEKL. This CDR3 comprises 15 residues. Donors had nominal health at sampling but likely had unrecorded immune exposures. In the PCR, 60 Vbeta and 13 Jbeta primers were used. Original processing methods: In a later analysis, the count reached some 88 million unique TCR beta chains, with about 10 million shared. TCRdb's copy holds only in-frame clones and misses some; the assay was immunoSEQ multiplex PCR. The V and J calls and clone size are taken from that table; D and trimming were inferred from the DNA. The listing records about 100,000 clones. Study-wide points: Presence/absence comparisons presumed near-even sequencing depth among donors.

Comments on this clone: What it binds is unknown.

The sample consisted of PBMCs. The clonotype was recovered from a man in his fifties in good health and CMV-seronegative. The chain combines TRBV4-1 with TRBJ1-1, with TRBD1 identical over 10 bases. This CDR3 is CASILGQGKNTEAFF. CDR3 bases: TGCGCCAGCATCTTGGGACAGGGGAAAAACACTGAAGCTTTCTTT.